The rows below give T cell receptor beta chains drawn from one sample of a study of shared clonotypes between healthy human individuals. Assay used: immunoSEQ multiplex PCR; TCRdb lists only in-frame clones, some missing. This sample has just under 95,000 clones; almost 70% occur once, and the top ten carry roughly 50%. The sequencing sample was made of memory CD8+ T cells sorted from blood. The receptor source for this set is a man aged 30-40 years in good health. The CDR3 runs from the conserved cysteine through the conserved F or W. D genes are given only for firm matches. The size of a clone is reported for some rows only, either as once, few or many, or as a class for expanded clones.

size,V,J,D,DNA,CDR3
few,TRBV29-1,TRBJ2-7,TRBD2,TGCAGCGTTGAAGTCCCGGAGAGGACTAGGTTTAGCTACGAGCAGTACTTC,CSVEVPERTRFSYEQYF
once,TRBV25-1,TRBJ2-7,TRBD1,TGTGCCAGCAGTGGGGGACAGTCCTACGAGCAGTACTTC,CASSGGQSYEQYF
-,TRBV4-1,TRBJ2-1,TRBD2,TGCGCCAGCAGCCAAGGAGCTAGCGGGACCCGCTACAATGAGCAGTTCTTC,CASSQGASGTRYNEQFF
-,TRBV27,TRBJ2-3,TRBD2,TGTGCCAGCAGTTTACGGGGATACGGGCTAGCGGGCACAGATACGCAGTATTTT,CASSLRGYGLAGTDTQYF
-,TRBV29-1,TRBJ2-2,-,TGCAGCGTTGCGCTCACCGGGGAGCTGTTTTTT,CSVALTGELFF
-,TRBV28,TRBJ2-7,-,TGTGCCAGCAGGGCGGCGACCTACGAGCAGTACTTC,CASRAATYEQYF
-,TRBV5-1,TRBJ2-7,-,TGCGCCAGCAGGCCTGACTCCTACGAGCAGTACTTC,CASRPDSYEQYF
-,TRBV5-6,TRBJ2-5,TRBD2,TGTGCCAGCAGCTTGGCACTAGCGGGACCCCAAGAGACCCAGTACTTC,CASSLALAGPQETQYF
-,TRBV10-1,TRBJ2-1,TRBD2,TGCGCCAGCAGTCCCGCGACTAGCGGGGCCCTACATGAGCAGTTCTTC,CASSPATSGALHEQFF
-,TRBV7-9,TRBJ2-1,-,TGTGCCAGCAGCTTAGCTGACCCAGGGCCCCACCACTACAATGAGCAGTTCTTC,CASSLADPGPHHYNEQFF
-,TRBV4-1,TRBJ2-1,TRBD2,TGCGCCAGCAGCCAAGGAGCGGGAGGGTACAATGAGCAGTTCTTC,CASSQGAGGYNEQFF
-,TRBV30,TRBJ1-2,-,TGTGCCTGGACAGAACTTAACTATGGCTACACCTTC,CAWTELNYGYTF
-,TRBV11-2,TRBJ1-1,TRBD1,TGTGCCAGCAGCTTACAAGGACAGGGGAACACTGAAGCTTTCTTT,CASSLQGQGNTEAFF
few,TRBV2,TRBJ1-2,TRBD1,TGTGCCAGCAGTGGGGACAGGGTTAACTATGGCTACACCTTC,CASSGDRVNYGYTF
-,TRBV30,TRBJ2-1,TRBD2,TGTGCCTGGAGTGTCACTGGGACTAGCGGGAGGGCAGGTACGTTGGTCAACAATGAGCAGTTCTTC,CAWSVTGTSGRAGTLVNNEQFF
few,TRBV27,TRBJ1-1,-,TGTGCCAGCAGCTCTATTAACACTGAAGCTTTCTTT,CASSSINTEAFF
-,TRBV23-1,TRBJ2-1,-,TGCGCCAGCAGTCAATCAGGCAATGAGCAGTTCTTC,CASSQSGNEQFF
-,TRBV5-1,TRBJ2-1,-,TGCGCCAGCAGCTTGGCGTCAGAACCCTACAATGAGCAGTTCTTC,CASSLASEPYNEQFF
-,TRBV18,TRBJ2-2,-,TGTGCCAGCTCACCTCGAGGGGAAGGAGGAAGGTTCACCGGGGAGCTGTTTTTT,CASSPRGEGGRFTGELFF
-,TRBV2,TRBJ2-1,-,TGTGCCAGCAGTACAATAGGGCAACCCTACAATGAGCAGTTCTTC,CASSTIGQPYNEQFF
few,TRBV2,TRBJ1-5,-,TGTGCCAGCAGTCAAGAGGTACGGCAGCCCCAGCATTTT,CASSQEVRQPQHF
-,TRBV5-1,TRBJ1-1,-,TGCGCCAGCAGCTTAGGGATAGTGGGAGAGACTGAAGCTTTCTTT,CASSLGIVGETEAFF
-,TRBV28,TRBJ2-1,-,TGTGCCAGCAGTTTCCCCTCCGACAGGTACGATGAGCAGTTCTTC,CASSFPSDRYDEQFF
once,TRBV29-1,TRBJ2-5,-,TGCAGCCCTGTTGGTCCGGGAGAGACCCAGTACTTC,CSPVGPGETQYF
-,TRBV7-9,TRBJ2-7,-,TGTGCCAGCAGCTACCCCCTTTACGAGCAGTACTTC,CASSYPLYEQYF
-,TRBV2,TRBJ2-7,TRBD2,TGTGCCAGCAATCCCGGGACTAGGCGAGACGAGCAGTACTTC,CASNPGTRRDEQYF
-,TRBV28,TRBJ2-6,-,TGTGCCAGCAGTTTGAGCGGCGGGATGAGCTCTGGGGCCAACGTCCTGACTTTC,CASSLSGGMSSGANVLTF
-,TRBV10-2,TRBJ2-7,-,TGCGCCAGCAGCGCTTTCAGCTCCTACGAGCAGTACTTC,CASSAFSSYEQYF